The T cell receptor beta chain under discussion was sequenced for a study of CD8 T cells in Susac syndrome. An amount of RNA that ranged from about 0.45 to 1 ug was reverse transcribed with random hexamers. TCRdb re-derived calls from the immunoSEQ multiplex PCR reads in MiXCR, one entry per CDR3 protein. The sample carries approximately 190,000 distinct CDR3 sequences, about 94% recorded once. In germline, CDR1 is SGHNT, CDR2 YENEEA. The CDR3 spans 12 residues. V lost 5 bases, J lost 8 bases, and 10 bases lay in between. This clonotype was seen only once. The receptor's source is a human donor in good health. The chain carries TRBV11-3 and TRBJ2-1; D perhaps matches TRBD2 (6 bases). The sample was CD4+ T cells from PBMCs. In DNA, the CDR3 is TGTGCCAGCAGCCCAACGGGGGATGAGCAGTTCTTC. This codes for CASSPTGDEQFF.